This T cell receptor (beta chain) originates from a study of cytomegalovirus exposure and HLA in healthy donors. The protocol was immunoSEQ multiplex PCR, while the TCRdb copy is restricted to in-frame clones and leaves out a portion. This sample has hundreds of thousands of clones, with over 75% found just once. The CDR3 consists of 11 residues. Germline values: CDR1 SQVTM, CDR2 ANQGSEA. The V and J ends lost 6 bases and 4 bases respectively, with 9 bases between them. The TCR sequence derives from a woman between 18 and 29 years old in good health and CMV-seronegative. The chain is built from TRBV29-1 and TRBJ1-2, with D unresolved. Sequenced sample: PBMCs. Here the CDR3 DNA reads TGCAGCGTACTCATAATCTATGGCTACACCTTC. It translates to CSVLIIYGYTF.